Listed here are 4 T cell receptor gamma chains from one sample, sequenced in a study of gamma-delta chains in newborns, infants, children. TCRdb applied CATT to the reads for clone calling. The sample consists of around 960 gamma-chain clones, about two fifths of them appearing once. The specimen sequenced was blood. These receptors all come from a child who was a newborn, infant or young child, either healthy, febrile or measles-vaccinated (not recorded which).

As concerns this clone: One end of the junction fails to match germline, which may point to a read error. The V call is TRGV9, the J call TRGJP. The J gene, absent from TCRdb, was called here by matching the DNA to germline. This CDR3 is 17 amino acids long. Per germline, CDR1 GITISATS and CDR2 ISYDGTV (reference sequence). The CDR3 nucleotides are TGTGCCTTGTGGGAGGTGGGGCGAGAGTTGGGCAAAAAAATCAAGGTATTT. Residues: CALWEVGRELGKKIKVF.

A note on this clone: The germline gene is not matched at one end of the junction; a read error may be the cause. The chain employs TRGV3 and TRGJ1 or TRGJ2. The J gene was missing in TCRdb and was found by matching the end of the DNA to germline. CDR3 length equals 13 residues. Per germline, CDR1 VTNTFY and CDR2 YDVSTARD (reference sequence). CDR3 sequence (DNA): TGTGCCACCCGGGACAGTTGTCAGCCGAGGAAACTCTTT. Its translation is CATRDSCQPRKLF.

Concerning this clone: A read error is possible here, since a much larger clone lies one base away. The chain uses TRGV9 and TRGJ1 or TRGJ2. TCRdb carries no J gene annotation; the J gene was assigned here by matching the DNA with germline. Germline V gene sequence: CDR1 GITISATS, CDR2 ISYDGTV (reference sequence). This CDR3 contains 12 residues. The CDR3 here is CALREVYYKKLF. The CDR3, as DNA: TGTGCCTTGCGGGAGGTGTATTATAAGAAACTCTTT.

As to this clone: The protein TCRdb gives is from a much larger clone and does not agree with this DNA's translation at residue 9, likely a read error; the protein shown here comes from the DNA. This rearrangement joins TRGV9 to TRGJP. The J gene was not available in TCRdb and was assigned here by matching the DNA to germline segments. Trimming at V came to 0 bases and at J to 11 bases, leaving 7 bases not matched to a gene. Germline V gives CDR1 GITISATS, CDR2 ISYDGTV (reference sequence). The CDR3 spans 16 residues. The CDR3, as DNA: TGTGCCTTGTGGGAGGTGCGGGAGGTGGGCAAAAAAATCAAGGTATTT. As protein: CALWEVREVGKKIKVF.